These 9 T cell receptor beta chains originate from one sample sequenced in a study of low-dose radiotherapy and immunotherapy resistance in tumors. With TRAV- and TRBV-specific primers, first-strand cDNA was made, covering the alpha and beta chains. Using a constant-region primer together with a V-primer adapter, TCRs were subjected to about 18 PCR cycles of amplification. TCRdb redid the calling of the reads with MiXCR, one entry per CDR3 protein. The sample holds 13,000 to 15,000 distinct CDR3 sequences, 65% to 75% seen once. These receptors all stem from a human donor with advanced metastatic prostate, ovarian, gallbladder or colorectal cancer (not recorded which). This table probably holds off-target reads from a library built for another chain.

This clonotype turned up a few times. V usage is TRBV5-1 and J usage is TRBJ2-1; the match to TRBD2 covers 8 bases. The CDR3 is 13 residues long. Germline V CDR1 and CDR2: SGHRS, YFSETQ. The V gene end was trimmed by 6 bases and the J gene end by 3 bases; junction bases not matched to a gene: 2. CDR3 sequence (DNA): TGCGCCAGCATGGCGGGGGGCTACAATGAGCAGTTCTTC. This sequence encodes CASMAGGYNEQFF.

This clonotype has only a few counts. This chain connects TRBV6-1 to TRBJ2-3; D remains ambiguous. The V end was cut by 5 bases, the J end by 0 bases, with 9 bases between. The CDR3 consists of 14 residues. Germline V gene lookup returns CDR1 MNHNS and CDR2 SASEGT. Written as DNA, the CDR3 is TGTGCCAGCAGTTACTCCGACAGCACAGATACGCAGTATTTT. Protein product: CASSYSDSTDTQYF.

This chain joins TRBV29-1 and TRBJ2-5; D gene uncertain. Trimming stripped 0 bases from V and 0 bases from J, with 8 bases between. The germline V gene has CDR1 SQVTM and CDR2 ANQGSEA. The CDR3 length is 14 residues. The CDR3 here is CSVEDRAYQETQYF. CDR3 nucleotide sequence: TGCAGCGTTGAAGATCGGGCGTACCAAGAGACCCAGTACTTC.

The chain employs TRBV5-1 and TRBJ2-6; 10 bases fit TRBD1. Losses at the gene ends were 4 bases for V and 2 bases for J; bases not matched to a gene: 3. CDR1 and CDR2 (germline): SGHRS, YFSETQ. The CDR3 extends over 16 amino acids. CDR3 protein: CASSLGQGAGANVLTF. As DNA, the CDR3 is TGCGCCAGCAGCCTCGGACAGGGGGCTGGGGCCAACGTCCTGACTTTC.

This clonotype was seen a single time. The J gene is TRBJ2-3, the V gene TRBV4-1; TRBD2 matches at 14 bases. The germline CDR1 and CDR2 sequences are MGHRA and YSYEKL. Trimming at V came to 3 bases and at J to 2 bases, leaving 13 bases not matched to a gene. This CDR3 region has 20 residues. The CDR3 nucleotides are TGCGCCAGCAGCCAGCAGCGACTAGCGGGGGGGGCGCGGCCCACAGATACGCAGTATTTT. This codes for CASSQQRLAGGARPTDTQYF.

CDR3 protein: CASSATGPGITDTQYF. In nucleotides, the CDR3 is TGTGCCAGCAGTGCTACGGGGCCCGGGATCACAGATACGCAGTATTTT. The rearrangement joins TRBV12-3 or TRBV12-4 to TRBJ2-3; D is possibly TRBD1 or TRBD2 (5 bases each). The germline V and J ends were trimmed by 5 bases and 2 bases, with 17 bases remaining between them. The CDR3 covers 16 residues.

CDR3 region: CAWRQGAYEQYF. The CDR3 bases are TGTGCCTGGAGGCAGGGGGCCTACGAGCAGTACTTC. The chain is built from TRBV30 and TRBJ2-7; 7 bases are shared with TRBD1. V gave up 3 bases and J gave up 2 bases; unmatched junction bases: 1. The germline gives CDR1 GTSNPN, CDR2 SVGIG (reference sequence). The CDR3 runs 12 residues. The whole variable domain, remainder taken from reference TRBV30 and TRBJ2-7, is SQTIHQWPATLVQPVGSPLSLECTVEGTSNPNLYWYRQAAGRGLQLLFYSVGIGQISSEVPQNLSASRPQDRQFILSSKKLLLSDSGFYLCAWRQGAYEQYFGPGTRLTVT.

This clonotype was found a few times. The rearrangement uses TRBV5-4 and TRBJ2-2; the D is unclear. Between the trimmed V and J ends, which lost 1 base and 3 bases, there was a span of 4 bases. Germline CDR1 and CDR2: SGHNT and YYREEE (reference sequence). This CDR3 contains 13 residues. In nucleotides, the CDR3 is TGTGCCAGCAGCTTGACGGACACCGGGGAGCTGTTTTTT. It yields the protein CASSLTDTGELFF.

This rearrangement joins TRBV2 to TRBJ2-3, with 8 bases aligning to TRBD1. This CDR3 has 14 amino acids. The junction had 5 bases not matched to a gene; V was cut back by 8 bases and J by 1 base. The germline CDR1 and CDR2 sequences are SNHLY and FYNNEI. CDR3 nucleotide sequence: TGTGCCAGCCAGACAGGGGACCGCACAGATACGCAGTATTTT. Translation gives CASQTGDRTDTQYF.